This TCR beta chain was profiled in a study of shared clonotypes between healthy human individuals. The CDR3 is 17 amino acids. V lost 5 bases to trimming and J lost 5 bases, with 22 bases between them. Per germline, CDR1 PRHDT and CDR2 FYEKMQ (reference sequence). Genomic DNA of each subset was evenly split across several immunoSEQ plates. Generated by immunoSEQ multiplex PCR, the TCRdb table keeps only in-frame clones and is missing some. The sample consists of about 2.4 million clones, 90% to 95% of them appearing once. The chain combines TRBV13 with TRBJ2-1; perhaps TRBD1 as D (6 bases). The source material was naive CD4+ T cells from PBMCs. Sample subset: CD45RA+ positively selected. The sequence derives from a man between 18 and 35 years old in good health. Some clones in this sample may be carry-over from other donors' samples. This CDR3 reads CASSTRKTGGKDNEQFF. The DNA for the CDR3 is TGTGCCAGCAGCACCCGTAAGACAGGCGGCAAGGACAATGAGCAGTTCTTC.